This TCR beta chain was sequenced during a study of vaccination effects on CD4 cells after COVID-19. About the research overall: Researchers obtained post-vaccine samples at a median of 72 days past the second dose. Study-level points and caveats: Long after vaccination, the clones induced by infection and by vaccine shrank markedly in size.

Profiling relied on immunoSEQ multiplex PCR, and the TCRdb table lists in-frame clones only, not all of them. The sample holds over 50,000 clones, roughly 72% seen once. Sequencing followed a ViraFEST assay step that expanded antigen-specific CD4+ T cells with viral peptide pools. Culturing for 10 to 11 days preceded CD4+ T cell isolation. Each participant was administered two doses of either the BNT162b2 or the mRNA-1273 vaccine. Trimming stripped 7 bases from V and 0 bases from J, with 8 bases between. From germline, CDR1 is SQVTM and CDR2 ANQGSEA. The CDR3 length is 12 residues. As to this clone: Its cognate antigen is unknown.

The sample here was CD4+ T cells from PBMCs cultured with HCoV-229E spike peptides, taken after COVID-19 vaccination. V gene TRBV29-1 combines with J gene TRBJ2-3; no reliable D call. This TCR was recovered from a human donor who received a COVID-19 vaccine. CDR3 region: CSGRSSTDTQYF. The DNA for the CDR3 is TGCAGCGGCAGATCTAGCACAGATACGCAGTATTTT.